This T cell receptor beta chain originates from a study of blood T cell repertoires in COVID-19 (dated by TCRdb to about 2020). With regard to the full study: Samples from collaborators originated in the United States, Italy and Spain and spanned both the acute and convalescent phases of COVID-19. The prospective study material was composed of cDNA or gDNA derived from T cells, B-cell-depleted T cells, or PBMCs. Subjects who had been exposed to COVID-19, were actively infected with it, or had recovered from it provided the deeply sampled blood TCRbeta repertoires that made up the dataset. A freely available public database, intended as a resource for researchers studying the immune response to SARS-CoV-2, is where the repertoires were released. Samples were obtained from the ongoing ImmuneRACE study (first 160 participants) and from approximately 1,200 subjects provided by 6 global collaborators. The sample metadata nearly always contained a de-identified subject ID, COVID-19 status, age in years and sex. Where available, HLA class I and class II types were taken from metadata supplied by the sample provider and were not determined by assay-based typing.

The junction carries 15 bases between V and J, which are trimmed by 4 bases and 5 bases respectively. CDR1 and CDR2 are drawn from the germline V gene: SGHRS, YFSETQ. The CDR3 runs 15 amino acids, cysteine and phenylalanine included. CDR3 DNA only is kept here, 45 bases in frame from base 1. Collaborating institutions collected whole blood in K2EDTA tubes following their own protocols. Collaborator samples were shipped for TCRbeta analysis as frozen whole blood, isolated PBMCs, or DNA extracted from either sample type. TCRbeta CDR3 regions were amplified from genomic DNA by means of the immunoSEQ Assay, a bias-controlled multiplex PCR. From the authors' description of their analysis: The number of nucleated cells in each sample was estimated from the amplification of reference gene primers within the assay. Sequence reads were collapsed and filtered to measure the absolute abundance of every unique TCRbeta CDR3 rearrangement. For each sample, productive Simpson clonality was calculated as the square root of Simpson's diversity index across productive rearrangements. TCRdb took over this immuneACCESS table, retaining in-frame rearrangements with V and J assigned. Such tables are incomplete; in checked studies, under half of the missing clones stem from an unresolved V gene, and the remainder is unexplained. That table is the source of V, J and clone size, and D and trimming were worked out from the DNA. The sample records some 13,000 clones, 70% to 90% of which are singletons. Of the sample, roughly half falls within the top ten clones.

Beyond this particular receptor, the publication reports: The amount of clinical and demographic metadata varied by source and participant and was provided uncurated.

Worth noting for this clone: The antigen it recognizes is unknown. Base qualities are not recorded, but no much larger clone differs from it by a single base.

This chain joins TRBV5-1 to TRBJ2-2; perhaps TRBD1 is the D gene, with 6 bases matching. This sequence was found in a man older than 75 with acute or convalescent COVID-19. Input material: peripheral blood. This receptor has the CDR3 CASSTLQGLTGELFF. Read as DNA, the sequence is TGCGCCAGCAGCACCCTACAGGGATTAACCGGGGAGCTGTTTTTT.